The clone carrying this T cell receptor beta chain was seen more than once but under ten times. The antigen is undetermined. This specimen comes from a study of T-cell memory formation after mild COVID-19. Overall study findings and caveats: Pre-infection memory showed some responding clones, and this suggested that cross-reactive memory joined.

TCRdb passed the 5' RACE reads through MiXCR, listing each CDR3 protein once. This table holds 200,000 to 300,000 distinct CDR3 sequences, approximately 15% found once. V was clipped by 3 bases and J by 6 bases, with 9 bases between them. CDR1 SGHTA and CDR2 FQGNSA come from the germline V gene. The CDR3 covers 12 residues. The rearrangement joins TRBV7-2 to TRBJ2-7; D uncertain. The TCR was taken from a young man who had mild COVID-19 (a few samples of this study predate the infection). Cell type and time point are not known. Sequencing used PBMCs or a T cell subset sorted from them (not recorded which). CDR3 in amino acids: CASSFVAAEQYF. CDR3 in DNA: TGTGCCAGCAGCTTTGTTGCAGCCGAGCAGTACTTC.